This paragraph covers one TCR beta chain sequence. In the original processing: Counts of nucleated cells, estimated from reference gene primer amplification, were obtained. The data were produced by immunoSEQ multiplex PCR, yet TCRdb's version contains in-frame clones alone and is incomplete. The D gene and trimming were derived from the DNA, and the V and J assignments and clone size from that table. The sample lists fewer than 350,000 clones; about nine tenths were seen once. This CDR3 is built from 13 residues. The age range of participants was about 18 to 100 years, with residence in under 25 US areas. This specimen comes from a study of blood T cell repertoires in COVID-19. Overall study: Researchers got acute and convalescent COVID-19 samples from the United States, Italy and Spain. PBMCs, B-cell-depleted T cells, or T cells were the source of the cDNA or gDNA that made up the material.

This sequence originates from a woman between 40 and 50 years old who had recovered from COVID-19. The V gene is TRBV21-1, the J gene TRBJ1-1; TRBD1 is the table's D call and was not checked against the DNA. TRBV21-1 constitutes a pseudogene. The sample comprised PBMCs or T cells enriched from blood (not recorded which). The chain's CDR3 is CATPTGMNTEAFF. CDR3 sequence (DNA): TGTGCCACCCCGACAGGTATGAACACTGAAGCTTTCTTT.